This record concerns one T cell receptor (beta chain) sequence. Its target is unknown. Germline CDR1 is SGHDT and CDR2 is YYEEEE. The V end lost 10 bases, the J end lost 2 bases, and 12 bases lay between the germline ends. The CDR3 extends over 12 amino acids. This sample is drawn from a study of STAT5B mutations in CD4+ large granular lymphocyte leukemia. Whole-study context: Among healthy donors, a particular HLA allele went with more CDR3 'QG' motifs.

Sequencing was performed with immunoSEQ multiplex PCR; in TCRdb, only in-frame clones are kept and a portion is missing. The sample shows just over 40,000 clones, about four fifths of them seen only once. Control samples were healthy donors' buffy coats. General study results and limits: Around 25% of private leukemic clonotypes occurred rarely in other patients' non-leukemic repertoires. Patient CD4-sorted repertoires stayed more clonal than healthy ones after leukemic-clone removal.

The specimen sequenced was CD4+ T cells from blood buffy coats. This receptor was obtained from a human donor in good health. This chain uses TRBV5-6 with TRBJ1-2, with a possible D match to TRBD1 (5 bases). The CDR3 spells CAVSQGNYGYTF. The DNA for the CDR3 is TGTGCCGTTAGCCAGGGAAACTATGGCTACACCTTC. The variable domain in full, completed from reference TRBV5-6 and TRBJ1-2, reads DAGVTQSPTHLIKTRGQQVTLRCSPKSGHDTVSWYQQALGQGPQFIFQYYEEEERQRGNFPDRFSGHQFPNYSSELNVNALLLGDSALYLCAVSQGNYGYTFGSGTRLTVV.